This T cell receptor (beta chain) was sequenced in a study of T cells in Graves' hyperthyroidism and ophthalmopathy. As for this clonotype: One junction end does not reproduce the germline sequence, and a read error may be involved.

The length of the CDR3 is 16 residues. Germline loops: CDR1 LGHDT, CDR2 YNNKEL (reference sequence). It was RNA transcripts that yielded the amplified TCR beta CDR3 regions. The HTBI set primed first-round TCR CDR3 RT-PCR. Each CDR3 protein is one row after TCRdb ran MiXCR on the multiplex PCR reads. The profile shows some 560,000 distinct CDR3 sequences, 11% to 15% of them singletons. The chain is built from TRBV3-1 and TRBJ2-7; 8 nucleotides align to TRBD1. The receptor was derived from a woman between 40 and 55 years old with Graves' hyperthyroidism. The source material was blood. CDR3 protein: CASSPPLGQASYGQYF. CDR3 DNA: TGTGCCAGCAGCCCGCCTCTGGGACAGGCGTCCTACGGGCAGTACTTC.